The rows below give T cell receptor beta chains drawn from one sample of a study of blood T cell repertoires in COVID-19. The method was immunoSEQ multiplex PCR; TCRdb's version includes in-frame clones alone and lacks a portion of them. The sample has a few hundred thousand clones; roughly 86% are singletons. Sequenced sample: peripheral blood. The source of these receptors is a middle-aged man who had recovered from COVID-19. Each CDR3 is given with its conserved first and last residue. The D gene is left open where the match is weak. Only some rows state a clone size, as once, few, many or a class for expanded clones.

v_gene: TRBV11-3; j_gene: TRBJ2-5; d_gene: TRBD2; abundance: -; CDR3nt: TGTGCCAGCAGCCCCCGGGGGGGAGCGGAGACCCAGTACTTC; CDR3aa: CASSPRGGAETQYF
v_gene: TRBV7-2; j_gene: TRBJ1-5; d_gene: -; abundance: -; CDR3nt: TGTGCCAGCAGCGTAGGGCAGAGCAATCAGCCCCAGCATTTT; CDR3aa: CASSVGQSNQPQHF
v_gene: TRBV5-1; j_gene: TRBJ1-6; d_gene: -; abundance: -; CDR3nt: TGCGCCAGCAGCTTGGCCGGGGATAATTCACCCCTCCACTTT; CDR3aa: CASSLAGDNSPLHF
v_gene: TRBV4-1; j_gene: TRBJ1-3; d_gene: -; abundance: -; CDR3nt: TGCGCCAGCAGCCTGCCCGGAGGGGTCGGAAACACCATATATTTT; CDR3aa: CASSLPGGVGNTIYF
v_gene: TRBV7-2; j_gene: TRBJ2-5; d_gene: TRBD2; abundance: once; CDR3nt: TGTGCCAGCAGCCTATCGACTAGCGGGGGCCTAGGGACCCAGTACTTC; CDR3aa: CASSLSTSGGLGTQYF
v_gene: TRBV5-1; j_gene: TRBJ2-7; d_gene: -; abundance: few; CDR3nt: TGCGCCAGCAGCTTGGACCCGGCGGGCGAGCAGTACTTC; CDR3aa: CASSLDPAGEQYF
v_gene: TRBV29-1; j_gene: TRBJ2-3; d_gene: TRBD2; abundance: -; CDR3nt: TGCAGCGTCCAGCTTAGGAGCGGGGGCCCAACAACGCAGTATTTT; CDR3aa: CSVQLRSGGPTTQYF
v_gene: TRBV5-4; j_gene: TRBJ2-1; d_gene: -; abundance: -; CDR3nt: TGTGCCAGCAGCTTTTCCGTCGTACTAGCCGGGAATGAGCAGTTCTTC; CDR3aa: CASSFSVVLAGNEQFF
v_gene: TRBV4-1; j_gene: TRBJ2-2; d_gene: -; abundance: -; CDR3nt: TGCGCCAGCAGCCAGAGAAGCGGAGCGAACACCGGGGAGCTGTTTTTT; CDR3aa: CASSQRSGANTGELFF
v_gene: TRBV6-6; j_gene: TRBJ1-4; d_gene: -; abundance: -; CDR3nt: TGTGCCAGCAGTTACAGGAGGAGAGAAAAACTGTTTTTT; CDR3aa: CASSYRRREKLFF
v_gene: TRBV7-9; j_gene: TRBJ1-6; d_gene: -; abundance: -; CDR3nt: TGTGCCAGCAGCTTATCTTCAGAACCCCTCCACTTT; CDR3aa: CASSLSSEPLHF
v_gene: TRBV5-5; j_gene: TRBJ2-2; d_gene: -; abundance: -; CDR3nt: TGTGCCAGCAGCTCTCGAAGGACAGTTAACACCGGGGAGCTGTTTTTT; CDR3aa: CASSSRRTVNTGELFF
v_gene: TRBV5-1; j_gene: TRBJ2-1; d_gene: TRBD2; abundance: -; CDR3nt: TGCGCCAGCAGCCCTTCCGGGACTAGTGGTAATGAGCAGTTCTTC; CDR3aa: CASSPSGTSGNEQFF
v_gene: TRBV28; j_gene: TRBJ1-2; d_gene: -; abundance: -; CDR3nt: TGTGCCAGCACAAGACAGCCTTATGGCTACACCTTC; CDR3aa: CASTRQPYGYTF
v_gene: TRBV7-3; j_gene: TRBJ2-7; d_gene: TRBD2; abundance: -; CDR3nt: TGTGCCAGCAGCTTAAGGGGACTAGCGAACCACGAGCAGTACTTC; CDR3aa: CASSLRGLANHEQYF
v_gene: TRBV30; j_gene: TRBJ1-2; d_gene: -; abundance: -; CDR3nt: TGTGCCTGGAGTGAGGGGACAAGCTATGGCTACACCTTC; CDR3aa: CAWSEGTSYGYTF
v_gene: TRBV2; j_gene: TRBJ2-3; d_gene: -; abundance: -; CDR3nt: TGTGCCAGCAGTGAGAATGGCAATCCCACAGATACGCAGTATTTT; CDR3aa: CASSENGNPTDTQYF